The 29 T cell receptor beta chains listed next were all sequenced from one sample in a study of T cell changes during pregnancy in multiple sclerosis. Some clones are missing from TCRdb's copy, which holds only in-frame ones; the method was immunoSEQ multiplex PCR. The table includes 72,000 or so clones, 90% to 95% detected once. The sample consisted of peripheral blood, taken in the second trimester of pregnancy. The receptors come from a female donor with multiple sclerosis, enrolled in a pregnancy study.

The V call is TRBV10-1, the J call TRBJ2-3; tentative D call: TRBD2 (7 bases). CDR1 WNHNN and CDR2 SYGVQD come from the germline V gene (reference sequence). Trimming took 5 bases from V and 6 from J, leaving 21 bases between them. This CDR3 comprises 16 residues. As DNA, the CDR3 is TGCGCCAGCAGTCGGGGGGACACCGGGACTTGGGATACGCAGTATTTT. Amino acids: CASSRGDTGTWDTQYF.

This clone was observed a few times. V gene TRBV10-3 combines with J gene TRBJ1-1; D unclear. Germline V lookup: CDR1 ENHRY, CDR2 SYGVKD. This CDR3 is 13 amino acids long. Between the trimmed V and J ends, which lost 3 bases and 6 bases, there was a span of 11 bases. The CDR3: CAISDSGGPEAFF. The CDR3 DNA is TGTGCCATCAGTGATTCAGGTGGGCCTGAAGCTTTCTTT.

The V call is TRBV11-2, the J call TRBJ2-7; 9 bases are a match to TRBD1. V trimming: 4 bases; J trimming: 5 bases; junction bases outside the gene matches: 9. Looked up from germline, CDR1 is SGHAT and CDR2 is FQNNGV. This CDR3 has 15 residues. The CDR3 loop reads CASSSPGQGIHEQYF. CDR3 sequence (DNA): TGTGCCAGCAGCTCACCGGGACAGGGAATCCACGAGCAGTACTTC.

The rearrangement joins TRBV30 to TRBJ1-1; TRBD1 might be the D (5 bases). CDR1 is GTSNPN, CDR2 SVGIG, per germline (reference sequence). This CDR3 comprises 14 residues. V was shortened by 0 bases and J by 3 bases, with 11 bases between the two germline ends. CDR3 sequence: CAWSVGGDHTEAFF. The DNA of the CDR3 is TGTGCCTGGAGTGTCGGGGGGGATCACACTGAAGCTTTCTTT.

The CDR3 loop reads CASSLQNTEAFF. In DNA, the CDR3 is TGTGCCAGCAGCTTACAGAACACTGAAGCTTTCTTT. The chain links TRBV5-4 to TRBJ1-1; D is ambiguous. This CDR3 has 12 amino acids. Germline values: CDR1 SGHNT, CDR2 YYREEE (reference sequence). The V end lost 2 bases, the J end lost 1 base, and 3 bases lay between the germline ends.

The chain couples TRBV14 to TRBJ2-5; D call uncertain. The CDR3 has 12 residues. CDR1 and CDR2 (germline): SGHDN, FVKESK. With 4 bases removed from V and 4 bases from J, the gap between germline ends came to 7 bases. The CDR3 here is CASSPGVETQYF. DNA for the CDR3: TGTGCCAGCAGCCCTGGAGTAGAGACCCAGTACTTC.

The V call is TRBV7-9, the J call TRBJ2-1, with D possibly being TRBD1 (7 bases). V dropped 4 bases and J dropped 5 bases, with 18 bases sitting between them. Per the germline V gene, CDR1 is SEHNR and CDR2 is FQNEAQ (reference sequence). CDR3 length equals 16 residues. The CDR3 is CASSSSEGAFNNEQFF. The CDR3 DNA is TGTGCCAGCAGCTCCTCGGAGGGGGCGTTCAACAATGAGCAGTTCTTC.

The chain links TRBV6-1 to TRBJ1-4; TRBD1 agrees at 8 bases. V lost 4 bases to trimming and J lost 2 bases; unmatched junction nucleotides: 6. The germline V gene encodes CDR1 MNHNS and CDR2 SASEGT. The CDR3 runs 16 residues. This chain's CDR3 is CASSVHRGLTNEKLFF. In DNA, the CDR3 is TGTGCCAGCAGTGTCCACAGGGGGTTGACTAATGAAAAACTGTTTTTT.

The J gene is TRBJ2-7, the V gene TRBV5-1; weak D call: TRBD1 (6 bases). Germline loops: CDR1 SGHRS, CDR2 YFSETQ. The V end lost 0 bases, the J end lost 2 bases, and 12 bases lay between the germline ends. The CDR3 totals 15 residues. The CDR3 sequence: CASSLAWGLTYEQYF. The CDR3 nucleotides are TGCGCCAGCAGCTTGGCCTGGGGGCTCACCTACGAGCAGTACTTC.

The V and J genes are TRBV14 and TRBJ1-5; D remains ambiguous. V lost 4 bases to trimming and J lost 3 bases, with 13 bases between them. This CDR3 is 15 amino acids long. Germline CDR1 and CDR2: SGHDN and FVKESK. CDR3 residues: CASSPSQVDNQPQHF. DNA for the CDR3: TGTGCCAGCAGCCCTTCTCAGGTGGACAATCAGCCCCAGCATTTT.

The chain couples TRBV15 to TRBJ2-7, with 12 bases fitting TRBD2. Losses at the gene ends were 4 bases for V and 5 bases for J; bases not matched to a gene: 12. Germline V gene lookup returns CDR1 LNHNV and CDR2 YYDKDF (reference sequence). The CDR3 is 17 residues long. CDR3: CATSTYRLAGVPHEQYF. The CDR3 DNA reads as TGTGCCACCAGCACCTATCGACTAGCGGGAGTCCCCCACGAGCAGTACTTC.

This clone is a singleton in its sample. J is TRBJ2-2 and V is TRBV9; the match to TRBD2 covers 12 bases. The J segment lost 0 bases and the V segment lost 2 bases, leaving 5 bases of the junction unmatched. Germline assignment: CDR1 SGDLS and CDR2 YYNGEE. The CDR3 runs to 18 residues. The CDR3 bases are TGTGCCAGCAGCGTTCTAGCGGGGGGGAAAGCGAACACCGGGGAGCTGTTTTTT. It codes for CASSVLAGGKANTGELFF.

This rearrangement joins TRBV6-5 to TRBJ1-4; no clear D. Germline V gene lookup returns CDR1 MNHEY and CDR2 SVGAGI. The V end was cut by 4 bases, the J end by 0 bases, with 12 bases between. The CDR3 runs to 16 residues. CDR3: CASSSADPATNEKLFF. The CDR3, as DNA: TGTGCCAGCAGTTCCGCGGATCCTGCAACTAATGAAAAACTGTTTTTT.

The rearrangement joins TRBV4-1 to TRBJ2-3; tentatively, D is TRBD1 (6 bases). The CDR3 is 16 amino acids. Germline V gene sequence: CDR1 MGHRA, CDR2 YSYEKL. The germline V and J ends were trimmed by 5 bases and 5 bases, with 20 bases remaining between them. The CDR3 here is CASSSPEHTGLDTQYF. CDR3 in DNA: TGCGCCAGCAGCTCTCCCGAGCACACAGGGTTAGATACGCAGTATTTT.

The V call is TRBV27, the J call TRBJ1-2; 12 nucleotides line up with TRBD1. From germline, CDR1 is MNHEY and CDR2 SMNVEV (reference sequence). The CDR3 is 14 amino acids. Germline trimming cut 3 bases from V and 6 bases from J; bases unmatched to any gene: 2. The CDR3 nucleotides read TGTGCCAGCAGTTTCGGGGACAGGGGGCATGGCTACACCTTC. It yields the protein CASSFGDRGHGYTF.

V usage is TRBV28 and J usage is TRBJ1-5; D unclear. Per germline, CDR1 MDHEN and CDR2 SYDVKM. Trimming stripped 2 bases from V and 0 bases from J, with 5 bases between. The CDR3 sequence is 14 residues long. CDR3 coding DNA: TGTGCCAGCAGTTTAGAGGGTAGCAATCAGCCCCAGCATTTT. Amino acid sequence: CASSLEGSNQPQHF.

This clone was seen more than once but under ten times. The junction departs from germline at one end; a sequencing error may be responsible. The rearrangement links TRBV7-7 to TRBJ2-2; D is ambiguous. Germline CDR1 reads SSHAT; CDR2 reads FNYEAQ (reference sequence). The CDR3 is 13 amino acids. CDR3 in amino acids: CASSHGPTGELFF. In DNA, the CDR3 is TGTGCTAGCAGCCATGGGCCAACCGGGGAGCTGTTTTTT. Based on the CDR3 plus reference TRBV7-7 and TRBJ2-2, the full variable domain is GAGVSQSPRYKVTKRGQDVTLRCDPISSHATLYWYQQALGQGPEFLTYFNYEAQPDKSGLPSDRFSAERPEGSISTLTIQRTEQRDSAMYRCASSHGPTGELFFGEGSRLTVL.

The chain carries TRBV4-1 and TRBJ2-7, with 13 positions matching TRBD2. From germline, CDR1 is MGHRA and CDR2 YSYEKL. The J segment lost 0 bases and the V segment lost 1 base, leaving 15 bases of the junction unmatched. The CDR3 is made up of 21 amino acids. DNA for the CDR3: TGCGCCAGCAGCCAAGTCCCACAAAGGCTACTAGCGGGGGGGAGCTCCTACGAGCAGTACTTC. Amino acids: CASSQVPQRLLAGGSSYEQYF.

The chain uses TRBV2 and TRBJ2-1; 9 bases map to TRBD1. This CDR3 region has 16 residues. Germline CDR1 reads SNHLY; CDR2 reads FYNNEI. V shed 5 bases, J shed 4 bases, and the junction held 9 bases outside the gene matches. The CDR3 nucleotides read TGTGCCAGCAGTCTGGGCCGGGACAGGGAGTACAATGAGCAGTTCTTC. Amino acids: CASSLGRDREYNEQFF.

This clone showed up just once. The chain employs TRBV11-2 and TRBJ2-3; 11 bases agree with TRBD2. Germline assignment: CDR1 SGHAT and CDR2 FQNNGV. The CDR3 sequence is 17 residues long. V was clipped by 0 bases and J by 2 bases; unmatched bases: 4. The CDR3 DNA reads TGTGCCAGCAGCTTAGAACTAGCGGGGGCCCCCACAGATACGCAGTATTTT. This sequence encodes CASSLELAGAPTDTQYF.

Comments on this clone: This likely comes from a read error, as the CDR3 has no conserved phenylalanine or tryptophan at its end. It is unclear where the CDR3 begins or ends on the DNA, so no DNA is shown, and the CDR3 is as TCRdb lists it. The V gene is TRBV6-6, the J gene TRBJ1-6. Germline CDR1 reads MNHNY; CDR2 reads SVGAGI (reference sequence). The CDR3 has 10 amino acids, counting both end residues. CDR3 in amino acids: CASTSSGGSL.

The rearrangement joins TRBV5-8 to TRBJ2-7; D is undetermined. The germline V gene encodes CDR1 SGHTS and CDR2 YDEGEE. The V gene lost 3 bases and the J gene lost 6 bases, with 10 bases spanning the gap. The CDR3 loop spans 12 amino acids. Here the CDR3 DNA reads TGTGCCAGCAGCTCGTTGAGAAGCGAGCAGTACTTC. Amino acid sequence: CASSSLRSEQYF. Full variable domain (rest looked up from reference TRBV5-8 and TRBJ2-7): EAGVTQSPTHLIKTRGQQATLRCSPISGHTSVYWYQQALGLGLQFLLWYDEGEERNRGNFPPRFSGRQFPNYSSELNVNALELEDSALYLCASSSLRSEQYFGPGTRLTVT.

This rearrangement joins TRBV13 to TRBJ2-7; 8 bases map to TRBD2. J lost 2 bases, V lost 5 bases, and 2 bases had no gene match. Germline loops: CDR1 PRHDT, CDR2 FYEKMQ (reference sequence). The CDR3 covers 13 residues. This CDR3 is CASSPGRAYEQYF. CDR3 DNA: TGTGCCAGCAGCCCCGGGAGGGCCTACGAGCAGTACTTC.

The rearrangement joins TRBV5-1 to TRBJ1-1; D might be TRBD1 (6 bases). This CDR3 contains 16 residues. Per the germline V gene, CDR1 is SGHRS and CDR2 is YFSETQ. The V end lost 4 bases, the J end lost 0 bases, and 16 bases lay between the germline ends. The CDR3 DNA follows: TGCGCCAGCAGCCAGCAAGGGGGGGGGATGAACACTGAAGCTTTCTTT. Residues: CASSQQGGGMNTEAFF.

The chain joins TRBV7-8 to TRBJ1-1, with D unresolved. Germline assignment: CDR1 SGHVS and CDR2 FQNEAQ. The CDR3 contains 13 residues. V lost 2 bases to trimming and J lost 2 bases, with 6 bases between them. DNA for the CDR3: TGTGCCAGCAGCTTACGAGCAAACACTGAAGCTTTCTTT. It codes for CASSLRANTEAFF.

The CDR3 coding sequence is TGTGCCTGTCGACAGGGGTCCTACGAGCAGTACTTC. Its translation: CACRQGSYEQYF. This chain connects TRBV30 to TRBJ2-7; 8 positions match TRBD1. CDR1 is GTSNPN, CDR2 SVGIG, per germline (reference sequence). There are 12 residues in the CDR3. With V trimmed by 6 bases and J by 1 base, 2 bases remained unmatched.

This sequence joins TRBV6-1 and TRBJ2-1; TRBD2 aligns across 9 bases. The CDR3 loop spans 18 amino acids. Germline CDR1 is MNHNS and CDR2 is SASEGT. The ends lost 0 bases at V and 3 bases at J; junction bases unmatched: 9. CDR3 nucleotide sequence: TGTGCCAGCAGTGAAGCGCTTCTGAGGCGGGGGGGCTACAATGAGCAGTTCTTC. This translates into CASSEALLRRGGYNEQFF.

The DNA for the CDR3 is TGTGCCAGTAGGCCCCGGGACTTTGGCGAGCAGTACTTC. Translated: CASRPRDFGEQYF. The chain is built from TRBV19 and TRBJ2-7; D possibly corresponds to TRBD2 (6 bases). V was trimmed by 6 bases and J by 6 bases, leaving 15 bases between them. The CDR3 has 13 residues. The germline V gene has CDR1 LNHDA and CDR2 SQIVND (reference sequence).

The chain is built from TRBV5-8 and TRBJ2-7; tentatively, D is TRBD2 (6 bases). V gave up 4 bases and J gave up 6 bases, with 11 bases separating them. The germline V gene encodes CDR1 SGHTS and CDR2 YDEGEE. The length of the CDR3 is 12 residues. The CDR3 DNA is TGTGCCAGCAGCCCACTGGGGGGCGAGCAGTACTTC. It encodes CASSPLGGEQYF.